The 5 T cell receptor beta chains in this list originate from one sample, sequenced in a study of T cells expressing NK-cell markers. TCRdb re-called the 5' RACE reads and catalogs CDR3 proteins one per entry, DNA excluded. With roughly 110,000 distinct CDR3 sequences in the sample, the ten largest clones hold approximately 17%. The specimen sequenced was blood T cells: a sorted CD56 or NKG2C T cell subset, CD4+ or CD8+ T cells, or bulk PBMC T cells (not recorded which). Source of these receptors: a woman between 18 and 70 years old in good health.

The chain employs TRBV29-1 and TRBJ1-3; TCRdb selects TRBD1, and the lack of DNA leaves this call unchecked. The V gene's germline CDR1 is SQVTM and CDR2 ANQGSEA. There are 14 residues in the CDR3. The CDR3 is CSVDRDRDGNTIYF.

The V call is TRBV12-3 or TRBV12-4, the J call TRBJ2-5; TCRdb picks TRBD1, but there is no DNA to check that call. This CDR3 spans 13 amino acids. Here the CDR3 reads CASSSDRQETQYF.

The chain employs TRBV9 and TRBJ2-2. The CDR3 is 15 residues long. Germline V gives CDR1 SGDLS, CDR2 YYNGEE. Here the CDR3 reads CASSSSSSNTGELFF.

The chain recombines TRBV9 with TRBJ2-1; TCRdb lists TRBD2, though no DNA is available to test this call. Germline V lookup: CDR1 SGDLS, CDR2 YYNGEE. The CDR3 is made up of 14 amino acids. The CDR3 loop is CASSVASGMYEQFF.

The J gene is TRBJ2-2, the V gene TRBV29-1. The CDR3 extends over 12 amino acids. Germline V gene data show CDR1 as SQVTM and CDR2 as ANQGSEA. CDR3 region: CSVGLHTGELFF.